This T cell receptor (beta chain) is drawn from a study of OX40 agonist ivuxolimab in advanced cancers. Study-wide context: Ivuxolimab is a fully human IgG2 antibody that activates OX40 (CD134). Study-wide points: Within 6 weeks, CD4+ and CD8+ blood T cells expanded clonally at 0.1 to 3.0 mg/kg. CD4+ T cells averaged fewer expanded clones than CD8+ T cells.

Repertoires were generated with immunoSEQ multiplex PCR, while TCRdb's copy carries only in-frame clones and drops some. The data hold 70,000 or so clones, with 65% to 85% observed a single time. The V end lost 5 bases, the J end lost 8 bases, and 18 bases lay between the germline ends. The CDR3 loop spans 14 amino acids. Germline V lookup: CDR1 MNHEY, CDR2 SMNVEV (reference sequence). In regard to this clone: Its specificity is not known.

The sample here was CD4+ or CD8+ T cells sorted from blood, taken in a trial of the OX40 agonist ivuxolimab. This TCR was sampled from an adult with an advanced solid tumor such as melanoma, head and neck, liver or kidney cancer. The V gene is TRBV27, the J gene TRBJ1-2; tentatively, D is TRBD1 (5 bases). CDR3 sequence reads: CASSPRDLGDGYTF. The CDR3 DNA reads TGTGCCAGCAGTCCCCGGGACCTCGGAGACGGCTACACCTTC.